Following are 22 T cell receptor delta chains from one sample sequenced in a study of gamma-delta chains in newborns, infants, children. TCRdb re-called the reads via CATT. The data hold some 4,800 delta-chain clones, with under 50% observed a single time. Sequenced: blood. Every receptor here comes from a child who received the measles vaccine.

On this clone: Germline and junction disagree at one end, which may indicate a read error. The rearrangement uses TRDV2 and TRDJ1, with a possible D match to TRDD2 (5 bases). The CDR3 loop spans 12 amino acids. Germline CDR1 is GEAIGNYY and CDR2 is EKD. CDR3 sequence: CACALRTDILIF. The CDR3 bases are TGTGCCTGTGCCCTTCGTACTGATATACTCATCTTT.

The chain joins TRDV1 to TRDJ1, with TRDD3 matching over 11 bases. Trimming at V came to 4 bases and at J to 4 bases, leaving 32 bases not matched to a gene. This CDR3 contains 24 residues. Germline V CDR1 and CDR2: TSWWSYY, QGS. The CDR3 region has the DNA TGTGCTCTTGGGGCGCTTCCGGAGTTCACCTACTGGGGGATATTGAGGTGGTTTGGCGATAAACTCATCTTT. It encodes CALGALPEFTYWGILRWFGDKLIF.

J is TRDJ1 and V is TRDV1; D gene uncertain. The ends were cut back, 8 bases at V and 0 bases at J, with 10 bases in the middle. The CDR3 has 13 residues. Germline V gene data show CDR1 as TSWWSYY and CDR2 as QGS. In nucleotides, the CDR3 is TGTGCTCTTTTCTACATTCACACCGATAAACTCATCTTT. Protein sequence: CALFYIHTDKLIF.

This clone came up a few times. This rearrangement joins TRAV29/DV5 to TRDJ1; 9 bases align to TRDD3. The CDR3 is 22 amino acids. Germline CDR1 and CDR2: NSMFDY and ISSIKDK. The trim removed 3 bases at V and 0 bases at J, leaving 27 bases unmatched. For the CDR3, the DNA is TGTGCAGCAACACCCTCCTTGTACTGGGGGACCCCTCGCCGGACGTACACCGATAAACTCATCTTT. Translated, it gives CAATPSLYWGTPRRTYTDKLIF.

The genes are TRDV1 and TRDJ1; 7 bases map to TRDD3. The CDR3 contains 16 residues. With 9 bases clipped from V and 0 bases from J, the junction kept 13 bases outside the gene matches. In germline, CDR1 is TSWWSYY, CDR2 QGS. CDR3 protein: CALAIQGDYDTDKLIF. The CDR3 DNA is TGTGCTCTCGCGATCCAGGGGGATTATGACACCGATAAACTCATCTTT.

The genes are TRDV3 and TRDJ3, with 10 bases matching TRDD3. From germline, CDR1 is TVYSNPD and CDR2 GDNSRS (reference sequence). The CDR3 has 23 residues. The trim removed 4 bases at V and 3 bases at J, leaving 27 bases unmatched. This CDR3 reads CASPSLEGYWGILRDWDTRQMFF. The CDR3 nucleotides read TGTGCCTCCCCTTCCTTAGAAGGATACTGGGGGATCCTCCGGGACTGGGACACCCGACAGATGTTTTTC.

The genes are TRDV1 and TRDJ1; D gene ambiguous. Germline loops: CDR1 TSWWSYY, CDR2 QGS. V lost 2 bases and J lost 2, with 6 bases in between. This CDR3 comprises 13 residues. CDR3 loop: CALGEDATDKLIF. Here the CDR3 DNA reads TGTGCTCTTGGGGAAGATGCGACCGATAAACTCATCTTT.

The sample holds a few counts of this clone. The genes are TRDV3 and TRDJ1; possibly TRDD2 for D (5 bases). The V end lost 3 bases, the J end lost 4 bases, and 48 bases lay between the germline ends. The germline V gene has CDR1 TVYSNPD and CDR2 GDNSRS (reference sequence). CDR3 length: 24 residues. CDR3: CAFRAGRFRLAPLNGPWFLDKLIF. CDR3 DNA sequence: TGTGCCTTCCGAGCCGGCCGGTTCCGACTCGCTCCCCTCAATGGGCCATGGTTCCTCGATAAACTCATCTTT.

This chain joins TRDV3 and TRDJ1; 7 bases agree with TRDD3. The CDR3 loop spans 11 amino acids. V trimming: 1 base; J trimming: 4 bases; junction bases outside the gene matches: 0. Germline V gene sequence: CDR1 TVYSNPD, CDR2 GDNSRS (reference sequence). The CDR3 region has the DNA TGTGCCTTTACTGGGGGCGATAAACTCATCTTT. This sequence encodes CAFTGGDKLIF. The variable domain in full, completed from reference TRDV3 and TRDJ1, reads CDKVTQSSPDQTVASGSEVVLLCTYDTVYSNPDLFWYRIRPDYSFQFVFYGDNSRSEGADFTQGRFSVKHILTQKAFHLVISPVRTEDSATYYCAFTGGDKLIFGKGTRVTVEP.

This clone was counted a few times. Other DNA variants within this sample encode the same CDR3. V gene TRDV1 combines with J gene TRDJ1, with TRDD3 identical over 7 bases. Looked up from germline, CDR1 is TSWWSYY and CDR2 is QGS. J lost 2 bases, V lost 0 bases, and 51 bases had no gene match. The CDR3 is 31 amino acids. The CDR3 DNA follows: TGTGCTCTTGGGGAACTAGGGTACCTTACCTACAGCCTATTCTTCACCGATCTGGGGGTAAGGTCATCCTGGTGGACCGATAAACTCATCTTT. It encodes CALGELGYLTYSLFFTDLGVRSSWWTDKLIF.

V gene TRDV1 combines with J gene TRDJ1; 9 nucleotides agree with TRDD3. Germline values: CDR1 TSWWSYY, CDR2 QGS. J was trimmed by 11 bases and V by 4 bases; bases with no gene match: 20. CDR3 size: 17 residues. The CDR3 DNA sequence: TGTGCTCTTGGGGGAACTATTCCTCTCTTACTGGGGGAATGGCTCATCTTT. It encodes CALGGTIPLLLGEWLIF.

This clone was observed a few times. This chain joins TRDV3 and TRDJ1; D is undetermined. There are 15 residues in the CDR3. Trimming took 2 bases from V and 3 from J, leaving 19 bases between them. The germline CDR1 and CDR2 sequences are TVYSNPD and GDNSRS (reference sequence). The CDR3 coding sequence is TGTGCCTTTCCACATCTACCCCCGTTCGCCGATAAACTCATCTTT. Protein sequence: CAFPHLPPFADKLIF.

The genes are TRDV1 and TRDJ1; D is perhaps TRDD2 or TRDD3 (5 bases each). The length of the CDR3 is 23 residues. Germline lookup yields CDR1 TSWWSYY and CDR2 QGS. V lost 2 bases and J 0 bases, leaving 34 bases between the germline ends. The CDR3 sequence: CALGEWGSEPTLGMGWYTDKLIF. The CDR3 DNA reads TGTGCTCTTGGGGAATGGGGTTCGGAGCCTACTCTAGGGATGGGATGGTACACCGATAAACTCATCTTT.

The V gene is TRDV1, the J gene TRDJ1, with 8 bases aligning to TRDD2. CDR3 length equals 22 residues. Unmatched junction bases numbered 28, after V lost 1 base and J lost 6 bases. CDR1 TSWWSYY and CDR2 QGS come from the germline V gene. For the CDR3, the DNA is TGTGCTCTTGGGGAACCTTCCTACAATAACGGGGTTGCGGTTGTTATCGGGTATAAACTCATCTTT. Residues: CALGEPSYNNGVAVVIGYKLIF.

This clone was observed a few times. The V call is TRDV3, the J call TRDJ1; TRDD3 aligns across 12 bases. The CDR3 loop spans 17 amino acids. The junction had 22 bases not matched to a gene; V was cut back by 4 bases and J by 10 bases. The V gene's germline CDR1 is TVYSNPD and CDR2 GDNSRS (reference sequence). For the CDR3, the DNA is TGTGCCTCTTCCGCCTTCAGGGCTTACTGGGGGATACCGAGACTCATCTTT. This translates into CASSAFRAYWGIPRLIF.

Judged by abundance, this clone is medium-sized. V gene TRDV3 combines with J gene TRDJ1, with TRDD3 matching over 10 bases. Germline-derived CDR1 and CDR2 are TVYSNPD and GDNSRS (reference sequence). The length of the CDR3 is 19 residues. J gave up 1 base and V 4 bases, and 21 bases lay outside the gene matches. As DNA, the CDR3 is TGTGCCTCTAACTTCCTACCGTACTGGGGGATGGGTGCCACCGATAAACTCATCTTT. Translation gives CASNFLPYWGMGATDKLIF.

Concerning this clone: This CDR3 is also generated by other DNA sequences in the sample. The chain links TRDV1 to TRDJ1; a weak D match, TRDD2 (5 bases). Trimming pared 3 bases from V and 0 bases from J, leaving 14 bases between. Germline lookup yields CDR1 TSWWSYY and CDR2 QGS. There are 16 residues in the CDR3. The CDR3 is CALGELVRSYTDKLIF. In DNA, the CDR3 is TGTGCTCTTGGGGAGCTGGTCCGTTCCTACACCGATAAACTCATCTTT.

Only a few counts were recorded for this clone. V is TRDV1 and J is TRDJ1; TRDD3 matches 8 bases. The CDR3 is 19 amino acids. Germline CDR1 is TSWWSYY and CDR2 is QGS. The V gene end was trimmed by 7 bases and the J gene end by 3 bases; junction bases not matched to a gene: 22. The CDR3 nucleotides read TGTGCTCTTGCCCCTCGCGCTCCCCATGGACTGGGGGCCCCCGATAAACTCATCTTT. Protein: CALAPRAPHGLGAPDKLIF.

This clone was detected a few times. CDR3 DNA: TGTGCTCTTGGGGAAGGTCGCGTCTGGGGGACCCACACCGATAAACTCATCTTT. It translates to CALGEGRVWGTHTDKLIF. J is TRDJ1 and V is TRDV1, with 8 bases aligning to TRDD3. In germline, CDR1 is TSWWSYY, CDR2 QGS. V shed 2 bases, J shed 0 bases, and the junction held 11 bases outside the gene matches. This CDR3 contains 18 residues.

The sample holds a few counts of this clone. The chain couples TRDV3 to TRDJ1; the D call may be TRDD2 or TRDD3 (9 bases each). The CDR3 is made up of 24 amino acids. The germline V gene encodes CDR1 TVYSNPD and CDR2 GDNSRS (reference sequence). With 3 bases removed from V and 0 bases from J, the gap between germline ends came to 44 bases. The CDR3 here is CAFSTLPTVDWGDTPFTYTDKLIF. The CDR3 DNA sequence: TGTGCCTTCTCAACCCTTCCTACAGTAGATTGGGGGGATACCCCCTTCACGTACACCGATAAACTCATCTTT. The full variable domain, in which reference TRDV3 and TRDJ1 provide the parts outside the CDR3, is CDKVTQSSPDQTVASGSEVVLLCTYDTVYSNPDLFWYRIRPDYSFQFVFYGDNSRSEGADFTQGRFSVKHILTQKAFHLVISPVRTEDSATYYCAFSTLPTVDWGDTPFTYTDKLIFGKGTRVTVEP.

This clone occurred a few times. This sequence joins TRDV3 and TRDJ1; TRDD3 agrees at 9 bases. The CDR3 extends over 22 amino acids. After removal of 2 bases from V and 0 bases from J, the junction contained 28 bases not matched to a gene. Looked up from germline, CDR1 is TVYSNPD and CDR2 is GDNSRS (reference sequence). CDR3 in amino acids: CAFGPLPKGYCYWGKYTDKLIF. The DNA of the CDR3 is TGTGCCTTTGGACCACTTCCTAAGGGTTACTGCTACTGGGGGAAATACACCGATAAACTCATCTTT. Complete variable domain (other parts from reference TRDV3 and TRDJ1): CDKVTQSSPDQTVASGSEVVLLCTYDTVYSNPDLFWYRIRPDYSFQFVFYGDNSRSEGADFTQGRFSVKHILTQKAFHLVISPVRTEDSATYYCAFGPLPKGYCYWGKYTDKLIFGKGTRVTVEP.

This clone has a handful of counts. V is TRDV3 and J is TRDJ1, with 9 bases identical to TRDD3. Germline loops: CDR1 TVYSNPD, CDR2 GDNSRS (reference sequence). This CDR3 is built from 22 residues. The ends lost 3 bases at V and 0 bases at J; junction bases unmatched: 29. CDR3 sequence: CALFRPVQIGDTRVYYTDKLIF. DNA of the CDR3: TGTGCCTTGTTCCGCCCCGTCCAAATAGGGGATACGCGGGTTTATTACACCGATAAACTCATCTTT.